This T cell receptor (beta chain) was profiled in a study of T-cell reconstitution after alpha-beta-depleted transplantation in children. Preparation of the TCRbeta library was carried out with unique molecular identifiers. From the PCR reads, TCRdb called clonotypes with MiXCR, one entry per CDR3 protein. The table shows 600,000 to 700,000 distinct CDR3 sequences, with 16% occurring only once. In its sample, this clonotype was seen many times. The CDR3 extends over 13 amino acids. The V and J ends lost 7 bases and 2 bases respectively, with 12 bases between them. Looked up from germline, CDR1 is SQVTM and CDR2 is ANQGSEA.

The rearrangement links TRBV29-1 to TRBJ2-1; D might be TRBD2 (6 bases). This specimen consisted of PBMCs from the stem cell graft donor, obtained from the stem cell graft. The receptor was derived from a human donor who donated a stem cell graft to a child with acute myeloid leukemia. CDR3 in amino acids: CSGAGGAYNEQFF. CDR3 bases: TGCAGCGGGGCGGGCGGGGCCTACAATGAGCAGTTCTTC.